This T cell receptor (beta chain) stems from a study of blood T cell repertoires in COVID-19. Study background: Samples representing acute and convalescent COVID-19 were sourced from the United States, Italy and Spain. PBMCs, B-cell-depleted T cells, or T cells were the source of the cDNA or gDNA that made up the material.

The germline V gene has CDR1 MNHEY and CDR2 SVGAGI. V was pared by 6 bases and J by 1 base, with 5 bases of the junction left unmatched. This CDR3 spans 15 amino acids. In the original processing: Nucleated cell number was recorded as an estimate derived from reference gene primer amplification. Clones were read by immunoSEQ multiplex PCR, and TCRdb kept only the in-frame ones, dropping some. The V and J calls and clone size come from that table; D and trimming were worked out from the DNA. This sample has approximately 90,000 clones, with just under 85% found just once. Sequencing was carried out using peripheral blood. This TCR was recovered from a man in his fifties or sixties with acute or convalescent COVID-19. The chain combines TRBV6-5 with TRBJ2-1; 8 bases map to TRBD1. The CDR3 region is CASSQRQGSYNEQFF. In DNA form, the CDR3 reads TGTGCCAGCAGCCAAAGACAGGGGTCCTACAATGAGCAGTTCTTC.